This T cell receptor beta chain was documented in a study of T cell repertoires in cytomegalovirus infection. Study information: Recently described HLA-C-restricted plus well-studied HLA-B-restricted CMV epitopes were used. Indications came from public TCR beta signatures; they pointed to CMV infection and to a matching HLA type. General observations from the study: Adding up the frequency of public TCR beta families identified people who carried CMV plus the relevant HLA. In two of eight donors, the top clonotype was HLA-C-restricted CMV-specific.

In the case of this clonotype: Antigen unknown. A read error is possible here, since a much larger clone lies one base away.

The CDR3 length is 12 residues. Germline V gene sequence: CDR1 ENHRY, CDR2 SYGVKD. J gave up 2 bases and V 10 bases, and 4 bases lay outside the gene matches. TCRdb re-called the reads through MiXCR, storing one row per CDR3 protein. The sample carries about 46,000 distinct CDR3 sequences, about 19% recorded once. The chain combines TRBV10-3 with TRBJ2-5; 7 bases are a match to TRBD1. The sequencing used CD8+ T cells from cultured PBMCs, collected from culture after CMV antigen stimulation. The TCR sequence derives from a human donor in good health (CMV status not recorded). Some clones in this sample may be carry-over from other donors' samples. The CDR3 region is CATRQGQETQYF. CDR3 nucleotide sequence: TGTGCCACACGACAGGGTCAAGAGACCCAGTACTTC.